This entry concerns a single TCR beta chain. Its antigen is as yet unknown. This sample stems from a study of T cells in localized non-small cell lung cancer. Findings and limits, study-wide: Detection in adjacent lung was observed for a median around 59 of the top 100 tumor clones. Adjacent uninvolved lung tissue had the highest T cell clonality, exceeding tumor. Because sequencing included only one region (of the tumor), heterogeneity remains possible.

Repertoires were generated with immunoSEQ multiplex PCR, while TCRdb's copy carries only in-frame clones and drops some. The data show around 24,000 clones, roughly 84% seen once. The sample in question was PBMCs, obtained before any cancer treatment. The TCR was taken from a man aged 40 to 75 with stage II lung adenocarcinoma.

The CDR3 DNA reads as TGTGCCAGCAGCCCCCGGACTAGCGGGTTTATCTCCTACGAGCAGTACTTC. Its translation is CASSPRTSGFISYEQYF. The chain carries TRBV7-8 and TRBJ2-7; TRBD2 matches at 11 bases. V shed 5 bases, J shed 0 bases, and the junction held 9 bases outside the gene matches. Germline loops: CDR1 SGHVS, CDR2 FQNEAQ. The CDR3 has 17 amino acids. Drawing the rest from reference TRBV7-8 and TRBJ2-7, the complete variable domain is GAGVSQSPRYKVAKRGQDVALRCDPISGHVSLFWYQQALGQGPEFLTYFQNEAQLDKSGLPSDRFFAERPEGSVSTLKIQRTQQEDSAVYLCASSPRTSGFISYEQYFGPGTRLTVT.